Below, one TCR beta chain is given with its context. Only in-frame clones appear in the TCRdb table, and some are missing; sequencing was by immunoSEQ multiplex PCR. The sample lists over 90,000 clones; about 95% were seen once. The ends were cut back, 3 bases at V and 4 bases at J, with 10 bases in the middle. The CDR3 is 14 residues long. Germline loops: CDR1 MGHDK, CDR2 SYGVNS. The sample belongs to a study of cytomegalovirus exposure and HLA in healthy donors. The TCR originated in a woman aged 18-30 years in good health and CMV-seronegative. This chain links TRBV25-1 with TRBJ2-1, with D maybe TRBD2 (5 bases). Sample: PBMCs. CDR3 DNA sequence: TGTGCCAGCAGTGAGTATAGGACTTACAATGAGCAGTTCTTC. Residues: CASSEYRTYNEQFF.